The clone carrying this T cell receptor (beta chain) was counted between two and nine times. Its antigen remains unknown. A junction boundary mismatches the germline segment, possibly from a read error. Germline V gene lookup returns CDR1 MDHEN and CDR2 SYDVKM. The CDR3 is 14 residues long. The sample comes from a study of metastatic and nonmetastatic thyroid tumors. Thyroid surgery took place with no prior treatment in any patient. The study, taken as a whole, reports: Across blood and tumor, TCR beta diversity in malignant thyroid tumors was reportedly significantly higher than in benign nodules.

MiXCR reprocessed the PCR reads for TCRdb. The data hold 85,000 to 100,000 clones, with roughly an eighth observed a single time. This TCR derives from a female donor with papillary thyroid cancer or a benign thyroid nodule (not recorded which). Some clones in this sample may be carry-over from other donors' samples. The material sequenced was blood. The J gene is TRBJ1-5, the V gene TRBV28, with D possibly TRBD1 on 5 matching bases. This CDR3 reads CASSPDNRNQTQHF. CDR3 DNA: TGTGCCAGCAGTCCGGACAATAGAAATCAGACCCAGCATTTT.